The 32 T cell receptor beta chains below come from one sample, sequenced in a study of Graves' ophthalmopathy and Graves' hyperthyroidism. As the template, RNA transcripts were used to amplify TCR beta CDR3 regions. HTBI-primed RT-PCR formed the first round, and a multiplex PCR formed the second. TCRdb reprocessed the multiplex PCR reads with MiXCR, giving one entry per CDR3 protein. The table lists 300,000 to 450,000 distinct CDR3 sequences, about 17% of them singletons. What was sequenced was peripheral blood. All receptors derive from an adult woman with stable Graves' hyperthyroidism.

The chain has TRBV19 and TRBJ2-2; the D is unclear. V was trimmed by 6 bases and J by 4 bases, leaving 9 bases between them. The length of the CDR3 is 13 residues. The germline V gene encodes CDR1 LNHDA and CDR2 SQIVND (reference sequence). In nucleotides, the CDR3 is TGTGCCAGTAGCACAGCTATCACCGGGGAGCTGTTTTTT. It encodes CASSTAITGELFF.

This clonotype was seen many times. The chain combines TRBV5-1 with TRBJ2-7, with TRBD2 as a possible D gene (7 bases). The CDR3 runs 15 residues. CDR1 and CDR2 from the germline V gene are SGHRS and YFSETQ. Deletions cut 1 base from V and 3 bases from J, with 14 bases between. As DNA, the CDR3 is TGCGCCAGCAGCTTGTCTCTGGGAGGGGGCTACGAGCAGTACTTC. Its protein product is CASSLSLGGGYEQYF.

This clonotype was detected many times. The chain links TRBV30 to TRBJ2-7, with D tentatively TRBD1 (5 bases). Germline assignment: CDR1 GTSNPN and CDR2 SVGIG (reference sequence). The CDR3 runs 14 residues. The V and J ends lost 1 base and 6 bases respectively, with 16 bases between them. CDR3: CAWSAGQGGFEQYF. CDR3 bases: TGTGCCTGGAGTGCCGGCCAGGGTGGGTTCGAGCAGTACTTC.

This clonotype was picked up many times. The V gene is TRBV3-1, the J gene TRBJ2-5; D gene unclear. V was pared by 6 bases and J by 5 bases, with 13 bases between. The CDR3 spans 13 residues. Germline V gives CDR1 LGHDT, CDR2 YNNKEL (reference sequence). The CDR3 is CASRPPAGETQYF. The CDR3 coding sequence is TGTGCCAGCAGACCCCCGGCCGGGGAGACCCAGTACTTC.

This clonotype occurred many times. This CDR3 reads CASSFQGRGGQPQHF. CDR3 bases: TGTGCCAGCAGTTTCCAAGGGAGGGGAGGGCAGCCCCAGCATTTT. This chain links TRBV12-3 or TRBV12-4 with TRBJ1-5; TRBD1 might be the D (5 bases). Trimming stripped 3 bases from V and 7 bases from J, with 16 bases between. CDR3 length: 15 residues.

In this sample, this clonotype turned up many times. The rearrangement uses TRBV29-1 and TRBJ2-4; D unclear. V lost 6 bases, J lost 8 bases, and 8 bases lay in between. Per the germline V gene, CDR1 is SQVTM and CDR2 is ANQGSEA. This CDR3 spans 10 amino acids. The CDR3 loop reads CSVRGDIQYF. For the CDR3, the DNA is TGCAGCGTCCGAGGAGACATTCAGTACTTC.

This clonotype was counted between two and nine times. The V and J genes are TRBV19 and TRBJ1-1; tentative D call: TRBD1 (6 bases). Germline V gene sequence: CDR1 LNHDA, CDR2 SQIVND (reference sequence). V lost 7 bases to trimming and J lost 6 bases, with 9 bases between them. The CDR3 covers 11 residues. CDR3 residues: CASKQGPEAFF. In DNA, the CDR3 is TGTGCCAGTAAACAGGGACCTGAAGCTTTCTTT.

This clonotype was detected many times. V and J are TRBV24-1 and TRBJ2-7; a weak D match, TRBD2 (5 bases). Germline-derived CDR1 and CDR2 are KGHDR and SFDVKD. The CDR3 runs 13 residues. V dropped 7 bases and J dropped 4 bases, with 13 bases sitting between them. CDR3 amino acids: CATSEGREYEQYF. Here the CDR3 DNA reads TGTGCCACCAGCGAGGGAAGGGAATACGAGCAGTACTTC.

This clonotype was detected ten times or more. The rearrangement uses TRBV24-1 and TRBJ2-7, with 10 bases that match TRBD1. V was clipped by 4 bases and J by 4 bases; unmatched bases: 9. There are 16 residues in the CDR3. Germline-derived CDR1 and CDR2 are KGHDR and SFDVKD. The CDR3 here is CATSDQKTGGRYEQYF. CDR3 sequence (DNA): TGTGCCACCAGTGACCAGAAGACAGGGGGCAGGTACGAGCAGTACTTC.

The table lists this clonotype with many counts. V usage is TRBV15 and J usage is TRBJ2-2; 7 nucleotides agree with TRBD1. CDR1 and CDR2 (germline): LNHNV, YYDKDF (reference sequence). The CDR3 runs to 14 residues. Unmatched junction bases numbered 0, after V lost 0 bases and J lost 5 bases. CDR3 residues: CATSRDRGTGELFF. The DNA of the CDR3 is TGTGCCACCAGCAGAGACAGGGGGACCGGGGAGCTGTTTTTT. Full variable domain (remainder filled in from reference TRBV15 and TRBJ2-2): DAMVIQNPRYQVTQFGKPVTLSCSQTLNHNVMYWYQQKSSQAPKLLFHYYDKDFNNEADTPDNFQSRRPNTSFCFLDIRSPGLGDTAMYLCATSRDRGTGELFFGEGSRLTVL.

J is TRBJ2-7 and V is TRBV5-4; D possibly uses TRBD1 or TRBD2 (6 bases each). This CDR3 has 12 residues. The germline gives CDR1 SGHNT, CDR2 YYREEE (reference sequence). V was trimmed by 6 bases and J by 9 bases, leaving 16 bases between them. The CDR3 nucleotides are TGTGCCAGCACTTCTGACGGGGGCCGGCAGTACTTC. Amino acids: CASTSDGGRQYF.

This clonotype was seen at least ten times. This chain uses TRBV30 with TRBJ1-1; maybe TRBD1 (6 bases). Deletions cut 3 bases from V and 4 bases from J, with 12 bases between. The CDR3 spans 13 residues. The germline V gene has CDR1 GTSNPN and CDR2 SVGIG (reference sequence). The CDR3 loop reads CAWRSKGGTEAFF. The CDR3 DNA reads as TGTGCCTGGAGAAGTAAGGGGGGCACTGAAGCTTTCTTT.

This clonotype was recorded at least ten times. This chain connects TRBV20-1 to TRBJ1-5; the match to TRBD1 covers 9 bases. Germline V gene lookup returns CDR1 DFQATT and CDR2 SNEGSKA (reference sequence). The CDR3 covers 15 residues. Germline trimming cut 2 bases from V and 3 bases from J; bases unmatched to any gene: 5. The CDR3 sequence is CSARRDRVINQPQHF. In nucleotides, the CDR3 is TGCAGTGCTAGACGGGACAGGGTAATCAATCAGCCCCAGCATTTT.

This clonotype was seen ten or more times. The chain recombines TRBV15 with TRBJ2-7; 7 bases are shared with TRBD1. The V gene's germline CDR1 is LNHNV and CDR2 YYDKDF (reference sequence). The CDR3 is 14 residues long. The junction had 5 bases not matched to a gene; V was cut back by 5 bases and J by 1 base. In DNA form, the CDR3 reads TGTGCCACCAGCGTCAACAGGGGATCCTACGAGCAGTACTTC. Its translation: CATSVNRGSYEQYF.

With respect to this clonotype: This clone may be a read error of a much larger clone one base away. The chain links TRBV12-3 or TRBV12-4 to TRBJ1-1; weak D call: TRBD1 (5 bases). The length of the CDR3 is 13 residues. Trimming shortened V by 6 bases and J by 4 bases, and 12 bases separated the two germline ends. The CDR3 region is CASRTRGPTEAFF. CDR3 coding DNA: TGTGCCAGCAGAACGAGGGGACCCACTGAAGCTTTCTTT.

This clonotype occurred many times. The rearrangement joins TRBV13 to TRBJ1-2; a possible D gene is TRBD1 (5 bases). The germline gives CDR1 PRHDT, CDR2 FYEKMQ (reference sequence). The CDR3 runs 14 residues. V lost 1 base, J lost 4 bases, and 10 bases lay in between. The CDR3 protein is CASSLVAGSYGYTF. CDR3 sequence (DNA): TGTGCCAGCAGCTTAGTAGCAGGGTCCTATGGCTACACCTTC.

This clonotype showed up many times. V usage is TRBV20-1 and J usage is TRBJ1-1; TRBD1 might be the D (5 bases). Trimming shortened V by 0 bases and J by 2 bases, and 13 bases separated the two germline ends. CDR1 and CDR2 (germline): DFQATT, SNEGSKA (reference sequence). The CDR3 runs 15 residues. CDR3 sequence reads: CSARDRQTVNTEAFF. Here the CDR3 DNA reads TGCAGTGCTAGAGATCGGCAGACAGTAAACACTGAAGCTTTCTTT.

V gene TRBV30 combines with J gene TRBJ2-7; the D gene is possibly TRBD2 (6 bases). Germline V gene lookup returns CDR1 GTSNPN and CDR2 SVGIG (reference sequence). CDR3 length: 16 amino acids. V dropped 5 bases and J dropped 3 bases, with 23 bases sitting between them. CDR3 sequence: CAWAPEMGLVVYEQYF. DNA of the CDR3: TGTGCCTGGGCCCCTGAAATGGGACTGGTCGTCTACGAGCAGTACTTC.

The table lists this clonotype with many counts. V usage is TRBV19 and J usage is TRBJ1-2; D gene unclear. This CDR3 has 12 residues. Germline CDR1 reads LNHDA; CDR2 reads SQIVND (reference sequence). V gave up 6 bases and J gave up 4 bases, with 9 bases separating them. CDR3 residues: CASRNPPYGYTF. The CDR3 DNA is TGTGCCAGTAGGAACCCTCCCTATGGCTACACCTTC.

This clonotype was seen many times. This chain uses TRBV12-3 or TRBV12-4 with TRBJ1-5; D is ambiguous. The ends were cut back, 3 bases at V and 4 bases at J, with 7 bases in the middle. CDR3 length equals 13 residues. The CDR3 DNA reads as TGTGCCAGCAGTTTTGGCACGAATCAGCCCCAGCATTTT. It is translated as CASSFGTNQPQHF.

Concerning this clonotype itself: One end of the junction does not line up with germline, which may come from a read error. The V call is TRBV12-3 or TRBV12-4, the J call TRBJ1-5; 9 bases match TRBD1. There are 15 residues in the CDR3. This CDR3 reads CASAASGQGNQAQHF. In DNA form, the CDR3 reads TGTGCCAGCGCTGCCTCGGGACAGGGAAATCAGGCCCAGCATTTT.

This clonotype was picked up many times. The V gene is TRBV29-1, the J gene TRBJ2-7; D gene unclear. Germline CDR1 SQVTM, CDR2 ANQGSEA. Trimming removed 3 bases at V and 5 bases at J, with 11 bases between. The CDR3 spans 12 residues. The CDR3 region has the DNA TGCAGCGTTGATAGCCCCTCGGACGAGCAGTACTTC. It is translated as CSVDSPSDEQYF.

This clonotype was found many times. The CDR3 region is CSARDGGSYEQYF. The CDR3 nucleotides read TGCAGTGCTAGAGATGGGGGCTCCTACGAGCAGTACTTC. V and J are TRBV20-1 and TRBJ2-7; D may be TRBD1 or TRBD2 (5 bases each). Trimming removed 0 bases at V and 0 bases at J, with 6 bases between. Germline V gene data show CDR1 as DFQATT and CDR2 as SNEGSKA (reference sequence). CDR3 size: 13 residues.

This clonotype was counted only a few times. Possible read error: a much larger clone is one base away. CDR3 sequence reads: CASSLNSQETKYF. The CDR3 coding sequence is TGTGCCAGCAGCTTAAACTCTCAAGAGACCAAGTACTTC. The V gene is TRBV7-3, the J gene TRBJ2-5; D not certain. CDR3 length: 13 amino acids. Germline lookup yields CDR1 SGHTA and CDR2 FQGTGA.

The chain uses TRBV27 and TRBJ1-6, with 9 bases matching TRBD1. The length of the CDR3 is 14 residues. Losses at the gene ends were 6 bases for V and 8 bases for J; bases not matched to a gene: 5. Germline CDR1 reads MNHEY; CDR2 reads SMNVEV (reference sequence). The CDR3 sequence is CASRWTGEDSPLHF. In DNA form, the CDR3 reads TGTGCCAGCAGATGGACAGGGGAGGATTCACCCCTCCACTTT.

This clonotype was seen at least ten times. CDR3 nucleotide sequence: TGTGCCAGCAGTCGGGGACAGCCCTACGAGCAGTACTTC. Its protein is CASSRGQPYEQYF. The chain has TRBV6-1 and TRBJ2-7, with TRBD1 identical over 7 bases. With 5 bases clipped from V and 2 bases from J, the junction kept 3 bases outside the gene matches. This CDR3 is 13 amino acids long. Germline V gives CDR1 MNHNS, CDR2 SASEGT.

The CDR3 reads CASSRQGLGSEQYF. DNA of the CDR3: TGTGCCAGCAGTCGACAGGGGCTGGGGTCGGAGCAGTACTTC. V gene TRBV7-3 combines with J gene TRBJ2-7; 8 bases agree with TRBD1. Germline-derived CDR1 and CDR2 are SGHTA and FQGTGA. Trimming cost V 6 bases and J 7 bases; bases outside gene matches: 11. The CDR3 has 14 residues.

This clonotype showed up many times. For the CDR3, the DNA is TGTGCCAGCAGCCACGCTCCGGGGCCGCAAGAGACCCAGTACTTC. The encoded protein is CASSHAPGPQETQYF. The chain has TRBV7-8 and TRBJ2-5, with D possibly called TRBD1 or TRBD2 (5 bases each). Looked up from germline, CDR1 is SGHVS and CDR2 is FQNEAQ. Trimming removed 5 bases from V and 2 bases from J, with 15 bases in between. This CDR3 contains 15 residues.

This clonotype was picked up many times. The genes are TRBV6-5 and TRBJ1-1, with no clear D. CDR1 and CDR2 (germline): MNHEY, SVGAGI. Trimming took off 4 bases at V and 4 bases at J, with 13 bases between the two ends. The CDR3 sequence is 14 residues long. The CDR3 sequence is CASSLQSGSTEAFF. Written as DNA, the CDR3 is TGTGCCAGCAGTTTACAATCTGGAAGCACTGAAGCTTTCTTT.

The CDR3 loop reads CASSSELAGKFYEQYF. The CDR3 DNA reads TGTGCCAGCAGTTCCGAACTAGCGGGGAAATTCTACGAGCAGTACTTC. The chain joins TRBV6-2 or TRBV6-3 to TRBJ2-7; 10 bases fit TRBD2. V was pared by 4 bases and J by 3 bases, with 9 bases of the junction left unmatched. The CDR3 runs to 16 residues. Germline CDR1 MNHEY, CDR2 SVGEGT.

This clonotype was seen at least ten times. The chain recombines TRBV12-3 or TRBV12-4 with TRBJ1-3; D is undetermined. The CDR3 spans 13 residues. Trimming stripped 4 bases from V and 8 bases from J, with 12 bases between. The CDR3 loop reads CASSSNVRDTIYF. The CDR3 DNA sequence: TGTGCCAGCAGTTCCAACGTCCGTGACACCATATATTTT.

This clonotype was counted many times. The chain uses TRBV15 and TRBJ2-7; 10 bases match TRBD1. J was trimmed by 3 bases and V by 1 base; bases with no gene match: 6. CDR1 and CDR2 from the germline V gene are LNHNV and YYDKDF (reference sequence). This CDR3 region has 16 residues. As DNA, the CDR3 is TGTGCCACCAGCAGAGCCCGGGACAGGGGTGTCTACGAGCAGTACTTC. Residues: CATSRARDRGVYEQYF.